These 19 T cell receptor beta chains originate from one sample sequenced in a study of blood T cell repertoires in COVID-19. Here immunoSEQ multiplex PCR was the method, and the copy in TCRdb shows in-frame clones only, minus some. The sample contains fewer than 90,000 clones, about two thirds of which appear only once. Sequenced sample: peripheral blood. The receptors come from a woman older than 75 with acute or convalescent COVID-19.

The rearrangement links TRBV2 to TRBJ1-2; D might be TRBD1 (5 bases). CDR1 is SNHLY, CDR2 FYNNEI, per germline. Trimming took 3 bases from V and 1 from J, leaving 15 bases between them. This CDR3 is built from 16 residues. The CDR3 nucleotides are TGTGCCAGCAGTGACATGACAGACCTGTATAACTATGGCTACACCTTC. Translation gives CASSDMTDLYNYGYTF.

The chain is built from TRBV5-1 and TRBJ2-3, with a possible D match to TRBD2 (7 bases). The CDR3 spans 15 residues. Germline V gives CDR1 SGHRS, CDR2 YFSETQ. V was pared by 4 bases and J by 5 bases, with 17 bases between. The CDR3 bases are TGCGCCAGCAGCCTGACCGGGGGGCTGATAGATACGCAGTATTTT. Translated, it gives CASSLTGGLIDTQYF.

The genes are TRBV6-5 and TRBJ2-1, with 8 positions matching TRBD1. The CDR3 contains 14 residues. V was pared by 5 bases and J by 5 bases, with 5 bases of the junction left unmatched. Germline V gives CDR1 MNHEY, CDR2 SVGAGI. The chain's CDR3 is CASSRQGLDNEQFF. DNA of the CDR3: TGTGCCAGCAGTAGACAGGGGTTGGACAATGAGCAGTTCTTC.

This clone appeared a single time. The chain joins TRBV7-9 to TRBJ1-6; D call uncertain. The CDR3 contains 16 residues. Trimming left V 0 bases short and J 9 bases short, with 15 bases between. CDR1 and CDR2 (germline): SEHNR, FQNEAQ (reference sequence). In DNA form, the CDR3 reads TGTGCCAGCAGCTTAGCCGGGAGCCCCGCCGGTTCACCCCTCCACTTT. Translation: CASSLAGSPAGSPLHF.

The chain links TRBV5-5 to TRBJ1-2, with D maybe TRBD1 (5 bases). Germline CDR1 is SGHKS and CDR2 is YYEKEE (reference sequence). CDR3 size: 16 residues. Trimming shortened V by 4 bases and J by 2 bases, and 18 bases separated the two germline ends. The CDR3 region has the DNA TGTGCCAGCAGCCAGCAAAGTGGGAGGACAAACTATGGCTACACCTTC. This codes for CASSQQSGRTNYGYTF.

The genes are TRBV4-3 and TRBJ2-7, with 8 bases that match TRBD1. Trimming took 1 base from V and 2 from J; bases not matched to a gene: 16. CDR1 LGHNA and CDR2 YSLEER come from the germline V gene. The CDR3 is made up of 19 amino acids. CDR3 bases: TGCGCCAGCAGCCAAGCCGCCCGGGCCTTCCGGGACAGGCCCTACGAGCAGTACTTC. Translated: CASSQAARAFRDRPYEQYF.

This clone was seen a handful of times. The CDR3 spells CASSLNGTGDSPLHF. The DNA for the CDR3 is TGTGCCAGCAGCTTAAACGGGACAGGGGACTCACCCCTCCACTTT. The chain combines TRBV7-9 with TRBJ1-6; 10 positions agree with TRBD1. Germline assignment: CDR1 SEHNR and CDR2 FQNEAQ (reference sequence). J was trimmed by 10 bases and V by 2 bases; bases with no gene match: 5. This CDR3 has 15 amino acids.

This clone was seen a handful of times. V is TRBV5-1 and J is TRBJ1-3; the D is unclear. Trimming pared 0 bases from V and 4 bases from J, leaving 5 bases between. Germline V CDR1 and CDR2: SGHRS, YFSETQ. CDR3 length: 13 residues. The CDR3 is CASSLGLGNTIYF. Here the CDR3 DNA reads TGCGCCAGCAGCTTGGGTCTGGGAAACACCATATATTTT. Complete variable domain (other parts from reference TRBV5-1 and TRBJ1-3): KAGVTQTPRYLIKTRGQQVTLSCSPISGHRSVSWYQQTPGQGLQFLFEYFSETQRNKGNFPGRFSGRQFSNSRSEMNVSTLELGDSALYLCASSLGLGNTIYFGEGSWLTVV.

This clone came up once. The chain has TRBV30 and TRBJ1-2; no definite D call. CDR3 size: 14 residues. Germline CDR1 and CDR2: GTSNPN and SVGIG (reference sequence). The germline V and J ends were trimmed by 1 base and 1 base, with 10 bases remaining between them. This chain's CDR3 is CAWSAGVVNYGYTF. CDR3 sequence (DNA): TGTGCCTGGAGTGCCGGGGTGGTTAACTATGGCTACACCTTC.

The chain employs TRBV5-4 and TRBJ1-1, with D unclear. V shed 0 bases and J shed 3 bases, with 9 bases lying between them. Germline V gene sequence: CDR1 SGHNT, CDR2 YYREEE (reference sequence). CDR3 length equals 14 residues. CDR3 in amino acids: CASSLEPEHTEAFF. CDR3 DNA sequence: TGTGCCAGCAGCTTGGAGCCTGAGCACACTGAAGCTTTCTTT.

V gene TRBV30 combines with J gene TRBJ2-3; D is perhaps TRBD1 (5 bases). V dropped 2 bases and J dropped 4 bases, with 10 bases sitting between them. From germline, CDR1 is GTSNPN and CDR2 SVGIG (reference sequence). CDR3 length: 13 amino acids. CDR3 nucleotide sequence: TGTGCCTGGAGTCTAGAGACAGCAGATACGCAGTATTTT. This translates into CAWSLETADTQYF. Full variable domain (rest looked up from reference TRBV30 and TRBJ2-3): SQTIHQWPATLVQPVGSPLSLECTVEGTSNPNLYWYRQAAGRGLQLLFYSVGIGQISSEVPQNLSASRPQDRQFILSSKKLLLSDSGFYLCAWSLETADTQYFGPGTRLTVL.

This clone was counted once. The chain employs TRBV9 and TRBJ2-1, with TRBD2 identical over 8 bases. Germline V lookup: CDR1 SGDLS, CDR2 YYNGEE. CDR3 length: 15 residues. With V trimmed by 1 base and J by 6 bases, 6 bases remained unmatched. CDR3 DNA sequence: TGTGCCAGCAGCGTAAAAAGCGGGGGAATCAATGAGCAGTTCTTC. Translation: CASSVKSGGINEQFF.

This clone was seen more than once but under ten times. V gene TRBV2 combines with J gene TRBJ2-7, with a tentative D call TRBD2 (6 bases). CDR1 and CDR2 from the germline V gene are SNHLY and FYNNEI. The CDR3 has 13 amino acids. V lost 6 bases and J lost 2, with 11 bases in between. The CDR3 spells CASSRDSTYEQYF. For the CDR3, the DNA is TGTGCCAGCAGCCGGGACTCCACCTACGAGCAGTACTTC. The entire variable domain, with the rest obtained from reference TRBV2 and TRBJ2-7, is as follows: EPEVTQTPSHQVTQMGQEVILRCVPISNHLYFYWYRQILGQKVEFLVSFYNNEISEKSEIFDDQFSVERPDGSNFTLKIRSTKLEDSAMYFCASSRDSTYEQYFGPGTRLTVT.

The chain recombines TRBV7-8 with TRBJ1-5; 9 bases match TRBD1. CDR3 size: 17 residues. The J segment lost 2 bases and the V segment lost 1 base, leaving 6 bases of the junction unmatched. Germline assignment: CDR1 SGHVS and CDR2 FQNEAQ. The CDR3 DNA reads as TGTGCCAGCAGCTTAGGGGCGTGGACAGGGGGCAATCAGCCCCAGCATTTT. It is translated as CASSLGAWTGGNQPQHF. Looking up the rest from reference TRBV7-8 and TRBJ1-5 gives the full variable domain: GAGVSQSPRYKVAKRGQDVALRCDPISGHVSLFWYQQALGQGPEFLTYFQNEAQLDKSGLPSDRFFAERPEGSVSTLKIQRTQQEDSAVYLCASSLGAWTGGNQPQHFGDGTRLSIL.

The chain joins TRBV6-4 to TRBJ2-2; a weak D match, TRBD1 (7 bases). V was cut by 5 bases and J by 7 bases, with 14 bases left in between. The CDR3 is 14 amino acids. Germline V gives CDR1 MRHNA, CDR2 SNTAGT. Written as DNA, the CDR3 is TGTGCCAGCAGTCAGGAGGGGGCGCACGGGGAGCTGTTTTTT. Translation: CASSQEGAHGELFF.

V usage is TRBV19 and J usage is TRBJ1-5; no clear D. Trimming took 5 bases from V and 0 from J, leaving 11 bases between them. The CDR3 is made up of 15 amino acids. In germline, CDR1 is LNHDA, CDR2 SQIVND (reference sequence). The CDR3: CASSLRLDSNQPQHF. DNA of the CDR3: TGTGCCAGTAGTCTTCGACTGGATAGCAATCAGCCCCAGCATTTT.

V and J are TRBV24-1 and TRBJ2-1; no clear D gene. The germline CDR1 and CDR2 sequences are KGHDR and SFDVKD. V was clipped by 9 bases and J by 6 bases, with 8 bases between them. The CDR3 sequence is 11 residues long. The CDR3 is CATQAGNEQFF. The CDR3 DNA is TGTGCCACCCAGGCCGGCAATGAGCAGTTCTTC.

The CDR3 protein is CAISVSGPNTEAFF. The CDR3 DNA reads TGTGCCATCAGTGTCAGCGGGCCGAACACTGAAGCTTTCTTT. The V call is TRBV10-3, the J call TRBJ1-1, with D hard to call. The germline CDR1 and CDR2 sequences are ENHRY and SYGVKD. V was shortened by 4 bases and J by 1 base, with 10 bases between the two germline ends. CDR3 length: 14 amino acids.

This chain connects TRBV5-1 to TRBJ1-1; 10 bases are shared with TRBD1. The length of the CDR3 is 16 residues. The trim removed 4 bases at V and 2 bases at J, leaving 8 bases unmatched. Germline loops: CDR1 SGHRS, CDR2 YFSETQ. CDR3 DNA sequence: TGCGCCAGCAGCCCGACAGGGGGCCATTCTAACACTGAAGCTTTCTTT. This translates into CASSPTGGHSNTEAFF.